Below are 17 T cell receptor beta chains sequenced from a single sample in a study of CD8+ T cells in alopecia areata. The authors extracted RNA and reverse transcribed it into cDNA as the sequencing template. Repertoires were generated with immunoSEQ multiplex PCR, while TCRdb's copy carries only in-frame clones and drops some. Among about 160,000 clones listed, about three fifths were seen once. This sample's treatment: oral pan-JAK inhibitor, 5-10 mg twice daily. The sequencing here drew on CD4+ T cells sorted from blood, taken at week 4, from a patient treated with tofacitinib. The receptor source for this set is a human donor with alopecia areata.

J is TRBJ1-1 and V is TRBV30; TRBD1 matches 7 bases. After removal of 6 bases from V and 11 bases from J, the junction contained 18 bases not matched to a gene. Germline V lookup: CDR1 GTSNPN, CDR2 SVGIG (reference sequence). CDR3 length equals 14 residues. CDR3 in DNA: TGTGCCTGCCCTAACAGGGACAGCGCCTCCGTGGCTTTCTTT. It specifies CACPNRDSASVAFF.

This clone was observed a few times. CDR3 residues: CAIRRDRGDSPLHF. The CDR3 coding sequence is TGTGCCATCAGGAGGGACAGGGGTGATTCACCCCTCCACTTT. The rearrangement joins TRBV10-3 to TRBJ1-6; 10 nucleotides align to TRBD1. This CDR3 contains 14 residues. After removal of 6 bases from V and 8 bases from J, the junction contained 4 bases not matched to a gene. Germline CDR1 is ENHRY and CDR2 is SYGVKD.

This clone was found a few times. The genes are TRBV29-1 and TRBJ1-5; D gene uncertain. The CDR3 extends over 15 amino acids. Germline values: CDR1 SQVTM, CDR2 ANQGSEA. V was shortened by 3 bases and J by 3 bases, with 15 bases between the two germline ends. CDR3 nucleotides: TGCAGCGTTGACGGATCGGTGGTGATCAATCAGCCCCAGCATTTT. Translating it yields CSVDGSVVINQPQHF.

The rearrangement links TRBV6-5 to TRBJ1-2, with a possible D match to TRBD1 (6 bases). The V and J ends lost 4 bases and 8 bases respectively, with 11 bases between them. The CDR3 consists of 12 residues. The germline CDR1 and CDR2 sequences are MNHEY and SVGAGI. The CDR3 coding sequence is TGTGCCAGCAGTTCCTACAGGGCCGGCTACACCTTC. It is translated as CASSSYRAGYTF.

The chain recombines TRBV5-1 with TRBJ1-1, with 7 bases matching TRBD1. J was trimmed by 1 base and V by 3 bases; bases with no gene match: 0. The CDR3 loop spans 13 amino acids. Germline CDR1 reads SGHRS; CDR2 reads YFSETQ. The DNA for the CDR3 is TGCGCCAGCAGCTGGGACAGGAACACTGAAGCTTTCTTT. Its protein product is CASSWDRNTEAFF.

V usage is TRBV19 and J usage is TRBJ1-2; D is unclear. This CDR3 contains 12 residues. The germline V and J ends were trimmed by 7 bases and 0 bases, with 6 bases remaining between them. The germline gives CDR1 LNHDA, CDR2 SQIVND (reference sequence). The CDR3 nucleotides are TGTGCCAGTACCGGTGCTAACTATGGCTACACCTTC. This translates into CASTGANYGYTF.

This sequence joins TRBV29-1 and TRBJ1-2, with D maybe TRBD1 (5 bases). The CDR3 has 11 residues. The germline V gene has CDR1 SQVTM and CDR2 ANQGSEA. With 7 bases removed from V and 7 bases from J, the gap between germline ends came to 13 bases. The CDR3 spells CSAERTTGYTF. The CDR3 coding sequence is TGCAGCGCAGAAAGGACAACTGGCTACACCTTC.

This clone showed up just a few times. The chain recombines TRBV7-6 with TRBJ2-2; D possibly corresponds to TRBD1 (6 bases). The CDR3 loop spans 14 amino acids. The germline CDR1 and CDR2 sequences are SGHVS and FNYEAQ. The germline V and J ends were trimmed by 6 bases and 1 base, with 9 bases remaining between them. CDR3 loop: CASRPTGNTGELFF. Here the CDR3 DNA reads TGTGCCAGCAGGCCGACAGGGAACACCGGGGAGCTGTTTTTT. The whole variable domain, filled in from reference TRBV7-6 and TRBJ2-2, reads GAGVSQSPRYKVTKRGQDVALRCDPISGHVSLYWYRQALGQGPEFLTYFNYEAQQDKSGLPNDRFSAERPEGSISTLTIQRTEQRDSAMYRCASRPTGNTGELFFGEGSRLTVL.

This clone came up a few times. This sequence joins TRBV29-1 and TRBJ2-1, with D perhaps given as TRBD1 or TRBD2 (5 bases each). Germline V lookup: CDR1 SQVTM, CDR2 ANQGSEA. The V end was cut by 4 bases, the J end by 3 bases, with 10 bases between. The CDR3 loop spans 13 amino acids. CDR3 protein: CSVVSGGYNEQFF. The CDR3 DNA is TGCAGCGTTGTGTCTGGGGGCTACAATGAGCAGTTCTTC.

This rearrangement joins TRBV5-4 to TRBJ1-2; D perhaps matches TRBD1 (5 bases). The V end lost 4 bases, the J end lost 4 bases, and 14 bases lay between the germline ends. The CDR3 spans 14 residues. CDR1 and CDR2 from the germline V gene are SGHNT and YYREEE (reference sequence). CDR3 in amino acids: CASSHPGTSYGYTF. CDR3 in DNA: TGTGCCAGCAGCCACCCGGGGACTAGCTATGGCTACACCTTC.

The CDR3 reads CASSLRLNYEQYF. The CDR3 DNA follows: TGTGCCAGCAGCCTTCGACTGAACTACGAGCAGTACTTC. J is TRBJ2-7 and V is TRBV9, with D unclear. This CDR3 region has 13 residues. Germline loops: CDR1 SGDLS, CDR2 YYNGEE. V dropped 4 bases and J dropped 3 bases, with 11 bases sitting between them.

The V gene is TRBV27, the J gene TRBJ1-2, with D uncertain. Germline assignment: CDR1 MNHEY and CDR2 SMNVEV (reference sequence). The V end lost 6 bases, the J end lost 2 bases, and 13 bases lay between the germline ends. The CDR3 is 14 amino acids. CDR3 nucleotide sequence: TGTGCCAGCAGCCCGTTCCTAGAAAACTATGGCTACACCTTC. Protein sequence: CASSPFLENYGYTF.

The rearrangement uses TRBV2 and TRBJ2-7; tentative D call: TRBD2 (6 bases). The CDR3 loop spans 13 amino acids. V gave up 2 bases and J gave up 7 bases, with 12 bases separating them. CDR1 and CDR2 from the germline V gene are SNHLY and FYNNEI. The CDR3, as DNA: TGTGCCAGCAGTGAAACCGGAGGGGAAGAGCAGTACTTC. This sequence encodes CASSETGGEEQYF.

The chain recombines TRBV29-1 with TRBJ1-1; 11 positions agree with TRBD1. Unmatched junction bases numbered 8, after V lost 7 bases and J lost 4 bases. The CDR3 is made up of 14 amino acids. Looked up from germline, CDR1 is SQVTM and CDR2 is ANQGSEA. The CDR3 DNA follows: TGCAGCGCTCGGTCCGGGACAGGGGGCACTGAAGCTTTCTTT. This translates into CSARSGTGGTEAFF. The variable domain in full, with the rest retrieved from reference TRBV29-1 and TRBJ1-1, is SAVISQKPSRDICQRGTSLTIQCQVDSQVTMMFWYRQQPGQSLTLIATANQGSEATYESGFVIDKFPISRPNLTFSTLTVSNMSPEDSSIYLCSARSGTGGTEAFFGQGTRLTVV.

The V call is TRBV10-3, the J call TRBJ2-2; TRBD1 agrees at 7 bases. V lost 3 bases to trimming and J lost 3 bases; unmatched junction nucleotides: 7. The CDR3 covers 16 residues. Germline CDR1 is ENHRY and CDR2 is SYGVKD. The CDR3 protein is CAISDNRGRHTGELFF. The DNA of the CDR3 is TGTGCCATCAGTGACAACAGGGGACGGCACACCGGGGAGCTGTTTTTT.

The chain combines TRBV10-3 with TRBJ2-5; 10 bases are a match to TRBD1. CDR3 length: 14 amino acids. The V and J ends lost 6 bases and 5 bases, in that order; junction bases with no gene match: 6. Germline V gene data show CDR1 as ENHRY and CDR2 as SYGVKD. The CDR3 region has the DNA TGTGCCATCAGAGCGGGACAGGGGACGGAGACCCAGTACTTC. Its translation is CAIRAGQGTETQYF.

In this sample, this clone turned up once. This rearrangement joins TRBV30 to TRBJ1-5; D remains ambiguous. Germline values: CDR1 GTSNPN, CDR2 SVGIG (reference sequence). This CDR3 contains 15 residues. Between the trimmed V and J ends, which lost 3 bases and 6 bases, there was a span of 18 bases. CDR3: CAWSAVWVSCQPQHF. CDR3 in DNA: TGTGCCTGGAGCGCCGTCTGGGTATCATGTCAGCCCCAGCATTTT.